The rows below give T cell receptor beta chains drawn from one sample of a study of blood T cell repertoires in COVID-19. Data came from immunoSEQ multiplex PCR; TCRdb stores just in-frame clones and leaves some out. The table shows around 300,000 clones, with around 87% occurring only once. The material sequenced was peripheral blood. The receptors were gathered from a woman between 50 and 59 years old with active or convalescent COVID-19. The CDR3 runs from the conserved cysteine through the conserved F or W. The D gene is left open where the match is weak. Only some rows state a clone size, as once, few, many or a class for expanded clones.

J | V | size | D | CDR3 | DNA
TRBJ2-3 | TRBV7-3 | - | TRBD2 | CASSSSGGTDTQYF | TGTGCCAGCAGCTCCAGCGGGGGAACAGATACGCAGTATTTT
TRBJ2-2 | TRBV7-3 | - | TRBD1 | CASSPGTGGNTGELFF | TGTGCCAGCAGCCCAGGGACAGGAGGAAACACCGGGGAGCTGTTTTTT
TRBJ1-1 | TRBV28 | - | TRBD1 | CASSSRTGPMNTEAFF | TGTGCCAGCAGTTCTCGGACAGGGCCTATGAACACTGAAGCTTTCTTT
TRBJ2-7 | TRBV6-8 | - | TRBD2 | CASMGTRTYEQYF | TGTGCCAGCATGGGGACTAGGACCTACGAGCAGTACTTC
TRBJ1-2 | TRBV6-2/TRBV6-3 | - | TRBD1 | CASSDPGQVNYGYTF | TGTGCCAGCAGCGACCCCGGACAGGTTAACTATGGCTACACCTTC
TRBJ2-5 | TRBV18 | - | TRBD1 | CASSPRTGRLETQYF | TGTGCCAGCTCTCCTCGGACAGGGCGATTGGAGACCCAGTACTTC
TRBJ2-1 | TRBV27 | - | - | CASSSPPRNNEQFF | TGTGCCAGCAGTTCCCCCCCCCGTAACAATGAGCAGTTCTTC
TRBJ2-1 | TRBV2 | - | TRBD2 | CASTGSGGVTIWQFF | TGTGCCAGCACGGGGTCTGGGGGGGTTACGATTTGGCAGTTCTTC
TRBJ1-5 | TRBV15 | - | - | CATSRQGSGNQPQHF | TGTGCCACCAGCAGACAGGGGTCAGGCAATCAGCCCCAGCATTTT
TRBJ1-4 | TRBV5-4 | - | - | CASSSGLPNEKLFF | TGTGCCAGCAGTTCCGGGTTGCCTAATGAAAAACTGTTTTTT
TRBJ1-2 | TRBV5-1 | - | - | CASSSTDNYGYTF | TGCGCCAGCAGCTCGACAGATAACTATGGCTACACCTTC
TRBJ1-2 | TRBV18 | - | - | CASSPRGALYGYTF | TGTGCCAGCTCACCTCGTGGAGCTCTCTATGGCTACACCTTC
TRBJ1-2 | TRBV2 | few | - | CASSSESFGYGYTF | TGTGCCAGCAGCTCTGAGAGTTTCGGCTATGGCTACACCTTC
TRBJ1-1 | TRBV18 | - | TRBD1 | CASSPTGIGTEAFF | TGTGCCAGCTCACCGACAGGGATCGGCACTGAAGCTTTCTTT
TRBJ2-3 | TRBV27 | few | TRBD2 | CASSSRTSGGHGTDTQYF | TGTGCCAGCAGTTCACGGACTAGCGGGGGTCACGGCACAGATACGCAGTATTTT
TRBJ2-1 | TRBV5-1 | - | - | CASSLVAEQFF | TGCGCCAGCAGCTTGGTCGCGGAGCAGTTCTTC
TRBJ2-5 | TRBV28 | - | TRBD2 | CASSSGLAGQETQYF | TGTGCCAGCAGTTCAGGACTAGCGGGCCAAGAGACCCAGTACTTC
TRBJ2-2 | TRBV7-3 | - | - | CASSNLGVTNTGELFF | TGTGCCAGCAGCAACTTGGGAGTTACGAACACCGGGGAGCTGTTTTTT
TRBJ1-1 | TRBV7-2 | - | - | CASSQISWVGAFF | TGTGCCAGCAGCCAAATTAGCTGGGTTGGAGCTTTCTTT
TRBJ2-7 | TRBV6-2/TRBV6-3 | - | - | CASSYPLGQKLSYEQYF | TGTGCCAGCAGTTACCCCTTGGGCCAGAAATTATCCTACGAGCAGTACTTC
TRBJ2-7 | TRBV9 | - | - | CASSASGQTLYEQYF | TGTGCCAGCAGCGCCTCTGGACAGACACTCTACGAGCAGTACTTC
TRBJ2-1 | TRBV4-2 | - | TRBD2 | CASSDGGSSYNEQFF | TGTGCCAGTAGCGACGGGGGGAGCTCCTACAATGAGCAGTTCTTC
TRBJ2-7 | TRBV2 | - | TRBD1 | CASSEVSGQGSEQYF | TGTGCCAGCAGTGAAGTTTCGGGACAGGGGAGCGAGCAGTACTTC
TRBJ2-2 | TRBV9 | - | - | CASSGVGGGYPGELFF | TGTGCCAGCAGCGGGGTGGGCGGAGGGTACCCCGGGGAGCTGTTTTTT
TRBJ1-1 | TRBV7-2 | - | - | CASSTLGPDRWGRNTEAFF | TGTGCCAGCAGCACCCTGGGACCTGACAGGTGGGGGCGAAACACTGAAGCTTTCTTT
TRBJ1-2 | TRBV2 | - | TRBD1 | CASRTGDGYTF | TGTGCCAGCAGGACAGGGGATGGCTACACCTTC
TRBJ2-6 | TRBV12-3/TRBV12-4 | - | - | CASSLRVGNVLTF | TGTGCCAGCAGTTTGCGGGTAGGCAACGTCCTGACTTTC
TRBJ1-2 | TRBV4-2 | - | TRBD1 | CASSQDGQGEYGYTF | TGTGCCAGCAGCCAAGATGGACAGGGAGAGTATGGCTACACCTTC
TRBJ2-1 | TRBV5-1 | - | TRBD1 | CASSWPRGLLDNEQFF | TGCGCCAGCAGCTGGCCAAGGGGGCTCTTGGACAATGAGCAGTTCTTC
TRBJ2-7 | TRBV3-1/TRBV3-2 | - | - | CASSRDKSYEQYF | TGTGCCAGCAGCCGGGACAAATCCTACGAGCAGTACTTC
TRBJ1-2 | TRBV10-3 | - | TRBD1 | CAITSGTGQYGYTF | TGTGCCATCACTTCCGGGACAGGACAATATGGCTACACCTTC
TRBJ2-5 | TRBV9 | - | TRBD2 | CASSPREGQETQYF | TGTGCCAGCAGCCCCCGGGAGGGCCAAGAGACCCAGTACTTC
TRBJ1-6 | TRBV6-5 | - | - | CASREVLDSPLHF | TGTGCCAGCCGGGAGGTTTTAGACTCACCCCTCCACTTT
TRBJ2-1 | TRBV4-2 | - | TRBD2 | CASSPTSGRGDEQFF | TGTGCCAGCAGCCCTACTAGCGGGAGAGGTGATGAGCAGTTCTTC
TRBJ1-2 | TRBV2 | - | - | CASSEARSYGYTF | TGTGCCAGCAGTGAAGCGCGATCGTATGGCTACACCTTC
TRBJ1-1 | TRBV6-6 | - | - | CASTSGTEAFF | TGTGCCAGCACCTCAGGCACTGAAGCTTTCTTT
TRBJ2-3 | TRBV5-1 | once | TRBD1 | CASGTARVTDTQYF | TGCGCCAGCGGGACAGCGAGGGTCACAGATACGCAGTATTTT
TRBJ2-7 | TRBV29-1 | - | - | CSVLRSSYEQYF | TGCAGCGTTCTGAGGAGCTCCTACGAGCAGTACTTC
TRBJ2-1 | TRBV28 | - | - | CASSPSRSEQFF | TGTGCCAGCAGTCCCTCTAGATCTGAGCAGTTCTTC
TRBJ2-5 | TRBV4-2 | once | TRBD2 | CASSQDLVAGGQETQYF | TGTGCCAGCAGCCAAGATTTAGTCGCGGGGGGTCAAGAGACCCAGTACTTC
TRBJ2-1 | TRBV9 | - | TRBD2 | CASSGLAGGYNEQFF | TGTGCCAGCAGCGGCCTGGCGGGGGGGTACAATGAGCAGTTCTTC
TRBJ2-4 | TRBV7-9 | - | - | CASGPGADIQYF | TGTGCCAGCGGACCTGGGGCGGACATTCAGTACTTC
TRBJ1-1 | TRBV11-2 | - | TRBD1 | CASSSPGQGKGTEAFF | TGTGCCAGCAGCTCTCCGGGACAGGGAAAGGGGACTGAAGCTTTCTTT
TRBJ1-3 | TRBV18 | - | - | CASSPATGGSGNTIYF | TGTGCCAGCTCACCCGCTACGGGGGGTTCTGGAAACACCATATATTTT
TRBJ2-1 | TRBV7-7 | - | TRBD2 | CASSLGLAGGYEQFF | TGTGCTAGCAGCCTCGGACTAGCGGGGGGATATGAGCAGTTCTTC
TRBJ1-6 | TRBV2 | - | - | CASHQASYNSPLHF | TGTGCCAGCCACCAAGCGTCCTATAATTCACCCCTCCACTTT
TRBJ1-2 | TRBV30 | - | - | CALLGSYGYTF | TGTGCCCTCCTAGGCAGTTATGGCTACACCTTC